A single sample is the source of the 15 T cell receptor beta chains below, sequenced in a study of blood T cells in healthy people across ages. Through a sample-barcoded 5' primer and a J-beta primer mix, a second PCR was run for about 6 to 11 cycles. Each CDR3 protein gets one entry after TCRdb re-called the 5' RACE reads with MiXCR. The table records about 1,800,000 distinct CDR3 sequences, roughly 28% of them present only once. The specimen was blood. The receptors come from a woman in her twenties or thirties in good health.

This clonotype was observed at least ten times. In DNA form, the CDR3 reads TGTGCCAGCAGTTTAACGGTGGGTAATCAGCCCCAGCATTTT. As protein: CASSLTVGNQPQHF. V and J are TRBV12-3 or TRBV12-4 and TRBJ1-5; D is unclear. V lost 2 bases to trimming and J lost 4 bases, with 9 bases between them. This CDR3 is 14 amino acids long.

For this clonotype: This may come from a read error, since a much larger clone is one base off. V and J are TRBV7-2 and TRBJ2-1; TRBD2 matches 7 bases. There are 15 residues in the CDR3. The junction had 3 bases not matched to a gene; V was cut back by 1 base and J by 3 bases. Germline CDR1 and CDR2: SGHTA and FQGNSA. CDR3 amino acids: CASSLVREIYNEQFF. CDR3 nucleotide sequence: TGTGCCAGCAGCTTAGTGCGGGAGATCTACAATGAGCAGTTCTTC. Combining the CDR3 with reference TRBV7-2 and TRBJ2-1 gives the whole variable domain GAGVSQSPSNKVTEKGKDVELRCDPISGHTALYWYRQSLGQGLEFLIYFQGNSAPDKSGLPSDRFSAERTGGSVSTLTIQRTQQEDSAVYLCASSLVREIYNEQFFGPGTRLTVL.

This clonotype was seen a handful of times. The chain couples TRBV29-1 to TRBJ1-1; D gene ambiguous. The CDR3 is made up of 9 amino acids. V was cut by 3 bases and J by 11 bases, with 7 bases left in between. Germline-derived CDR1 and CDR2 are SQVTM and ANQGSEA. DNA for the CDR3: TGCAGCGTTGAGCCCGGGGCTTTCTTT. Its protein is CSVEPGAFF.

The gene calls are TRBV2 and TRBJ2-3; 9 nucleotides agree with TRBD2. The CDR3 has 14 residues. Unmatched junction bases numbered 2, after V lost 3 bases and J lost 4 bases. Per germline, CDR1 SNHLY and CDR2 FYNNEI. The CDR3: CASSDQRGADTQYF. The CDR3 DNA reads as TGTGCCAGCAGTGACCAGCGGGGGGCAGATACGCAGTATTTT.

The genes are TRBV7-9 and TRBJ2-7; TRBD2 matches 12 bases. Germline values: CDR1 SEHNR, CDR2 FQNEAQ (reference sequence). Trimming at V came to 4 bases and at J to 11 bases, leaving 9 bases not matched to a gene. The length of the CDR3 is 14 residues. CDR3 protein: CASSSPGLAGGKYF. The CDR3 nucleotides are TGTGCCAGCAGCTCCCCTGGCCTAGCGGGGGGGAAGTACTTC.

The J gene is TRBJ2-7, the V gene TRBV28; the D gene could be TRBD1 or TRBD2 (5 bases each). CDR1 and CDR2 from the germline V gene are MDHEN and SYDVKM. This CDR3 region has 14 residues. Trimming stripped 7 bases from V and 3 bases from J, with 16 bases between. For the CDR3, the DNA is TGTGCCAGCAACTTGACCGGGACCAACTACGAGCAGTACTTC. It encodes CASNLTGTNYEQYF.

The chain employs TRBV6-5 and TRBJ1-3; no clear D gene. The V end was cut by 0 bases, the J end by 0 bases, with 9 bases between. The CDR3 is 16 amino acids. Germline CDR1 and CDR2: MNHEY and SVGAGI. As DNA, the CDR3 is TGTGCCAGCAGTTACTCAACAACCTTCTCTGGAAACACCATATATTTT. Residues: CASSYSTTFSGNTIYF.

This clonotype was found a few times. V is TRBV2 and J is TRBJ2-1, with D uncertain. Germline loops: CDR1 SNHLY, CDR2 FYNNEI. The CDR3 consists of 13 residues. V lost 4 bases and J lost 9, with 13 bases in between. In nucleotides, the CDR3 is TGTGCCAGCAGTGTTGCCACAACGGGTGAGCAGTTCTTC. Its protein product is CASSVATTGEQFF. The full variable domain, in which reference TRBV2 and TRBJ2-1 provide the parts outside the CDR3, is EPEVTQTPSHQVTQMGQEVILRCVPISNHLYFYWYRQILGQKVEFLVSFYNNEISEKSEIFDDQFSVERPDGSNFTLKIRSTKLEDSAMYFCASSVATTGEQFFGPGTRLTVL.

This clonotype was seen more than once but under ten times. The V call is TRBV2, the J call TRBJ1-5, with D possibly TRBD1 on 5 matching bases. Trimming cost V 2 bases and J 7 bases, with 15 bases left between them. This CDR3 is built from 15 residues. CDR1 SNHLY and CDR2 FYNNEI come from the germline V gene. In DNA form, the CDR3 reads TGTGCCAGCAGTGAAAGCTCTTCTGGGGGGCAGCCCCAGCATTTT. This codes for CASSESSSGGQPQHF.

This clonotype was recorded many times. The chain carries TRBV5-1 and TRBJ2-5; the D gene is possibly TRBD1 (5 bases). The CDR3 is 15 amino acids. CDR1 is SGHRS and CDR2 is YFSETQ in the germline V gene. With 2 bases removed from V and 9 bases from J, the gap between germline ends came to 20 bases. The CDR3 loop is CASSLLGPIASSQYF. Written as DNA, the CDR3 is TGCGCCAGCAGCTTATTGGGGCCTATCGCCTCATCCCAGTACTTC.

The chain recombines TRBV20-1 with TRBJ1-1; weak D call: TRBD1 (5 bases). V was cut by 6 bases and J by 0 bases, with 11 bases left in between. Germline CDR1 DFQATT, CDR2 SNEGSKA (reference sequence). The CDR3 sequence is 13 residues long. DNA of the CDR3: TGCAGTGCCGTAGACAGAATGAACACTGAAGCTTTCTTT. This codes for CSAVDRMNTEAFF.

The chain combines TRBV5-1 with TRBJ2-3; TRBD2 agrees at 8 bases. Germline trimming cut 4 bases from V and 1 base from J; bases unmatched to any gene: 8. The CDR3 has 16 amino acids. Germline V lookup: CDR1 SGHRS, CDR2 YFSETQ. Here the CDR3 reads CASSPQGRGGTDTQYF. Written as DNA, the CDR3 is TGCGCCAGCAGCCCCCAAGGGCGGGGGGGCACAGATACGCAGTATTTT. The full variable domain, rest sourced from reference TRBV5-1 and TRBJ2-3, is KAGVTQTPRYLIKTRGQQVTLSCSPISGHRSVSWYQQTPGQGLQFLFEYFSETQRNKGNFPGRFSGRQFSNSRSEMNVSTLELGDSALYLCASSPQGRGGTDTQYFGPGTRLTVL.

In its sample, this clonotype was seen many times. The V call is TRBV29-1, the J call TRBJ1-2; D is unresolved. The germline CDR1 and CDR2 sequences are SQVTM and ANQGSEA. The CDR3 covers 13 residues. Trimming removed 4 bases at V and 0 bases at J, with 9 bases between. CDR3 in amino acids: CSVVVQPNYGYTF. The CDR3 bases are TGCAGCGTTGTGGTACAGCCTAACTATGGCTACACCTTC. The whole variable domain, remainder taken from reference TRBV29-1 and TRBJ1-2, is SAVISQKPSRDICQRGTSLTIQCQVDSQVTMMFWYRQQPGQSLTLIATANQGSEATYESGFVIDKFPISRPNLTFSTLTVSNMSPEDSSIYLCSVVVQPNYGYTFGSGTRLTVV.

This clonotype was counted many times. This chain joins TRBV20-1 and TRBJ2-7; D is unclear. The CDR3 sequence is 12 residues long. Trimming took off 7 bases at V and 6 bases at J, with 16 bases between the two ends. Germline lookup yields CDR1 DFQATT and CDR2 SNEGSKA (reference sequence). The chain's CDR3 is CSVGSLFREQYF. CDR3 nucleotide sequence: TGCAGTGTGGGCAGCCTGTTCCGCGAGCAGTACTTC.

With regard to this clonotype: A junction end diverges from the germline sequence, so it may reflect a read error. This chain links TRBV29-1 with TRBJ2-1, with D hard to call. The CDR3 covers 14 residues. The V gene's germline CDR1 is SQVTM and CDR2 ANQGSEA. The CDR3 protein is CSVRASGLENERFF. As DNA, the CDR3 is TGCAGCGTTAGGGCATCGGGCTTGGAAAATGAGCGGTTCTTC.